Listed below are T cell receptor beta chains from one sample, sequenced in a study of naive and memory T cell subsets. TCRdb fed the UMI-ligation and nested PCR reads into MiXCR, producing one record per CDR3 protein. In the table there are approximately 150,000 distinct CDR3 sequences, about 20% of which are singletons. The sequenced material came from naive CD8+ T cells from blood. The receptor source for this set is a human donor in good health. Each CDR3 is given with its conserved first and last residue. D genes are given only for firm matches. Size tells how often a clone was seen (once, few, many) or the class of an expanded clone, and some rows leave it out.

.	TRBV27	TRBJ1-1	.	TGTGCCAGCAGTTGGAGGGAGAACACTGAAGCTTTCTTT	CASSWRENTEAFF
TRBD2	TRBV28	TRBJ2-7	.	TGTGCCAGCAGCCTGGGGTCTAGCGGGCGGTACGAGCAGTACTTC	CASSLGSSGRYEQYF
TRBD2	TRBV6-2/TRBV6-3	TRBJ2-1	few	TGTGCCAGTGGACTAGCGGGAGGGTTCTCCTACAATGAGCAGTTCTTC	CASGLAGGFSYNEQFF
TRBD1	TRBV7-9	TRBJ1-4	.	TGTGCCAGCAGCTCAGGGGGCTCAGATGAAAAACTGTTTTTT	CASSSGGSDEKLFF
.	TRBV7-2	TRBJ2-1	few	TGTGCCAGCAGCTTCCTTGCCAATGAGCAGTTCTTC	CASSFLANEQFF
TRBD1	TRBV4-1	TRBJ2-7	few	TGCGCCAGCAGCCAAGATCTGGGGACAGGGGGAAACGAGCAGTACTTC	CASSQDLGTGGNEQYF
.	TRBV12-3/TRBV12-4	TRBJ2-1	.	TGTGCCAGCAGCCCAGGGGTCGATGAGCAGTTCTTC	CASSPGVDEQFF
TRBD2	TRBV3-1	TRBJ2-4	.	TGTGCCAGCAGCCAAGGTCAGGGACTAGCGGCCAGTTACATTCAGTACTTC	CASSQGQGLAASYIQYF
TRBD1	TRBV3-1	TRBJ1-1	few	TGTGCCAGCAGCCATGTCCTCCGGACAGGCCTCACTGAAGCTTTCTTT	CASSHVLRTGLTEAFF
.	TRBV28	TRBJ1-1	few	TGTGCCAGCAGTTTAGCGTTGCGGGACACTGAAGCTTTCTTT	CASSLALRDTEAFF
TRBD2	TRBV27	TRBJ2-7	few	TGTGCCAGCAGTTTATCAGCGGGAGGGCCCTACGAGCAGTACTTC	CASSLSAGGPYEQYF
TRBD2	TRBV7-9	TRBJ2-7	many	TGTGCCAGCACCGGTGGGGGGCTAGCGGGAGCGTTCTACGAGCAGTACTTC	CASTGGGLAGAFYEQYF
.	TRBV28	TRBJ2-7	.	TGTGCCAGCACCCTTATTAGGGGGGACAGTCTGGACAACGAGCAGTACTTC	CASTLIRGDSLDNEQYF
.	TRBV2	TRBJ1-5	few	TGTGCCAGCACTAACCAGGGTCAGCCCCAGCATTTT	CASTNQGQPQHF
.	TRBV24-1	TRBJ1-5	few	TGTGCCACCACTAAAAAACCCCTGACAGATAGCAATCAGCCCCAGCATTTT	CATTKKPLTDSNQPQHF
.	TRBV4-2	TRBJ2-1	.	TGTGCCAGCAGCCTTGACTCCGGGGCCTACAATGAGCAGTTCTTC	CASSLDSGAYNEQFF
.	TRBV6-5	TRBJ1-1	.	TGTGCCAGCGGTAGTACGAACACTGAAGCTTTCTTT	CASGSTNTEAFF
.	TRBV11-2	TRBJ2-1	.	TGTGCCAGCAGCACCGACAGGGGAGGGTATCTTCATGAGCAGTTCTTC	CASSTDRGGYLHEQFF
.	TRBV28	TRBJ2-3	few	TGTGCCAGCAGTTTGGTTGAGTCAGATACGCAGTATTTT	CASSLVESDTQYF
.	TRBV28	TRBJ2-7	few	TGTGCCAGCAGTGCCACCGAAGGGTTGGGCGAGCAGTACTTC	CASSATEGLGEQYF
TRBD1	TRBV4-1	TRBJ1-1	.	TGCGCCAGCAGCCCCCTACCAGGGGGCTTAATGAACACTGAAGCTTTCTTT	CASSPLPGGLMNTEAFF
.	TRBV9	TRBJ2-1	.	TGTGCCAGCAGCCCAGGTGTTAAGGGGTACTACAATGAGCAGTTCTTC	CASSPGVKGYYNEQFF
.	TRBV28	TRBJ2-1	.	TGTGCCAGCGCCCTGGCAGGGGATTACGGCAATGAGCAGTTCTTC	CASALAGDYGNEQFF
TRBD2	TRBV12-3/TRBV12-4	TRBJ2-5	.	TGTGCCAGCAGCCTAGGGTGGGGGGGAGTACAAGAGACCCAGTACTTC	CASSLGWGGVQETQYF
.	TRBV4-1	TRBJ1-5	.	TGCGCCAGCAGCCAAGCTTCGGGGGCGTATGGAAATCAGCCCCAGCATTTT	CASSQASGAYGNQPQHF
TRBD1	TRBV24-1	TRBJ2-2	few	TGTGCCACCAGTGGTCTCCGACAGGGTTTGGACACCGGGGAGCTGTTTTTT	CATSGLRQGLDTGELFF
.	TRBV4-3	TRBJ2-1	few	TGCGCCAGCAGCCAAGATGGGAAGAATGAGCAGTTCTTC	CASSQDGKNEQFF
TRBD2	TRBV12-3/TRBV12-4	TRBJ2-3	few	TGTGCCAGCAGTTCGGGGGAGGGGACCACCACAGATACGCAGTATTTT	CASSSGEGTTTDTQYF
.	TRBV11-2	TRBJ2-7	.	TGTGCCAGCAGCGAGGGACCTTACTCCTACGAGCAGTACTTC	CASSEGPYSYEQYF
.	TRBV28	TRBJ2-3	.	TGTGCCAGCAGTTTACCGGGAGAAGGGGTTGATACGCAGTATTTT	CASSLPGEGVDTQYF
TRBD1	TRBV27	TRBJ2-7	.	TGTGCCAGCAGTTTAGGGGGACAGGGATACGAGCAGTACTTC	CASSLGGQGYEQYF
TRBD1	TRBV12-3/TRBV12-4	TRBJ2-1	few	TGTGCCAGCAGCCCTCGGACAGGGATTTACAATGAGCAGTTCTTC	CASSPRTGIYNEQFF
.	TRBV28	TRBJ2-1	.	TGTGCCAGCGAGAGACTCCTAGGTTCCGAACTCACCGTGAACAATGAGCAGTTCTTC	CASERLLGSELTVNNEQFF
TRBD1	TRBV30	TRBJ2-7	.	TGTGCCTGGAGCGGGACAGGGGTGTCCTACGAGCAGTACTTC	CAWSGTGVSYEQYF
.	TRBV5-1	TRBJ2-1	few	TGCGCCAGCAGCTTGGAGGGACCATCCTACAATGAGCAGTTCTTC	CASSLEGPSYNEQFF
TRBD1	TRBV7-3	TRBJ2-1	few	TGTGCCAGCAGCCCCCAGACAGGGGACTACAATGAGCAGTTCTTC	CASSPQTGDYNEQFF
.	TRBV5-6	TRBJ2-1	.	TGTGCCAGCAGCTTGACGCGCGAGCAGTTCTTC	CASSLTREQFF
.	TRBV4-3	TRBJ2-1	.	TGCGCCAGCAGCCAGACTAGAGATTCCTACAATGAGCAGTTCTTC	CASSQTRDSYNEQFF
.	TRBV7-6	TRBJ2-7	few	TGTGCCAGCAGCTCCGGTCCCGAGCAGTACTTC	CASSSGPEQYF
.	TRBV6-5	TRBJ2-1	.	TGTGCCAGCAGTTCAACTCCTTCGGGGACTGAGCAGTTCTTC	CASSSTPSGTEQFF
.	TRBV27	TRBJ1-1	many	TGTGCCAGCAGTTTTTGGGGTAGAGAAGCTTTCTTT	CASSFWGREAFF
.	TRBV3-1	TRBJ2-7	.	TGTGCCAGCAGTCCGACAGACCCCTACGAGCAGTACTTC	CASSPTDPYEQYF
.	TRBV6-5	TRBJ1-2	.	TGTGCCAGCACTTTAAACAGGGAATATAACTATGGCTACACCTTC	CASTLNREYNYGYTF
.	TRBV6-1	TRBJ1-5	.	TGTGCCAGCAGTGAAGAAGAGAGTGCAGGTAGCAATCAGCCCCAGCATTTT	CASSEEESAGSNQPQHF
.	TRBV27	TRBJ2-1	few	TGTGCCAGCAGTTCCCAGGATGAGCAGTTCTTC	CASSSQDEQFF
.	TRBV12-3/TRBV12-4	TRBJ1-5	.	TGTGCCAGCTGGGGGGGGGGCGGCAATCAGCCCCAGCATTTT	CASWGGGGNQPQHF
.	TRBV7-6	TRBJ2-1	.	TGTGCCAGCAGCTTATCCGGTGGGAGCCACAATGAGCAGTTCTTC	CASSLSGGSHNEQFF
.	TRBV28	TRBJ2-2	.	TGTGCCAGCGAGGAGGACAGAAAGCCTGAGAACACCGGGGAGCTGTTTTTT	CASEEDRKPENTGELFF
.	TRBV6-1	TRBJ1-4	.	TGTGCCAGCAGTGAACCCGGGGGAGCTAATGAAAAACTGTTTTTT	CASSEPGGANEKLFF
.	TRBV20-1	TRBJ1-4	.	TGCAGTGCTAGAGAACAGGGTGACGAAAAACTGTTTTTT	CSAREQGDEKLFF
.	TRBV27	TRBJ2-7	few	TGTGCCAGCAGGAGTCGGGGACCAGCCTACGAGCAGTACTTC	CASRSRGPAYEQYF
.	TRBV2	TRBJ2-7	.	TGTGCCAGCATTCTCCTGGACTACGAGCAGTACTTC	CASILLDYEQYF
.	TRBV12-3/TRBV12-4	TRBJ2-7	.	TGTGCCAGCAGTTCTAGTATCCACGAGCAGTACTTC	CASSSSIHEQYF
TRBD1	TRBV27	TRBJ2-5	.	TGTGCCAGCAGTCCTCAGGGGGCAAGGGACCAAGAGACCCAGTACTTC	CASSPQGARDQETQYF
TRBD2	TRBV5-1	TRBJ2-1	.	TGCGCCAGCAGTGCACTAGCGGGAGGTGGTGAGCAGTTCTTC	CASSALAGGGEQFF
.	TRBV19	TRBJ2-4	.	TGTGCCAGTAGTATAGGAGGGGGCAAAAACATTCAGTACTTC	CASSIGGGKNIQYF
.	TRBV7-8	TRBJ2-1	.	TGTGCCAGCAGCCTTAAAGGCCCTGCTCTAGTCGATGAGCAGTTCTTC	CASSLKGPALVDEQFF
.	TRBV4-1	TRBJ2-3	few	TGCGCCAGCAGCCAAGGGAGAGAGGAAGATACGCAGTATTTT	CASSQGREEDTQYF
.	TRBV7-9	TRBJ2-3	few	TGTGCCAGCAGCCCCCCGTCCGGGCGGGTCACAGATACGCAGTATTTT	CASSPPSGRVTDTQYF